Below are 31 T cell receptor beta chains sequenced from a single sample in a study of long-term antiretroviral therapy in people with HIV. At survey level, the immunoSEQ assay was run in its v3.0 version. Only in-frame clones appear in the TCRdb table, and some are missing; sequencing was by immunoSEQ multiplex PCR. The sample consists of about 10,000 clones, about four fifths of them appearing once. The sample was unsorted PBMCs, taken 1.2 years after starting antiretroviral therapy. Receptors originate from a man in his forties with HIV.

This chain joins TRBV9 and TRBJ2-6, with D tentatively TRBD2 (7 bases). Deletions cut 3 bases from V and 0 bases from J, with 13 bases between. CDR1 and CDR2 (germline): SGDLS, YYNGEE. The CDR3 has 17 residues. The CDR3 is CASSGGGGTSGANVLTF. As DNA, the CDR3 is TGTGCCAGCAGCGGGGGGGGCGGAACCTCTGGGGCCAACGTCCTGACTTTC. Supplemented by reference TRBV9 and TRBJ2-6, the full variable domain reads DSGVTQTPKHLITATGQRVTLRCSPRSGDLSVYWYQQSLDQGLQFLIQYYNGEERAKGNILERFSAQQFPDLHSELNLSSLELGDSALYFCASSGGGGTSGANVLTFGAGSRLTVL.

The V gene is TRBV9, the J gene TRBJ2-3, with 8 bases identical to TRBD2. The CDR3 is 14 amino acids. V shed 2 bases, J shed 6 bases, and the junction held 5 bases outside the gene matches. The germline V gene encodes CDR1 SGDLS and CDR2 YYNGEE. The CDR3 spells CASSVGTRGDTQYF. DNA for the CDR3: TGTGCCAGCAGCGTCGGGACTAGGGGGGATACGCAGTATTTT.

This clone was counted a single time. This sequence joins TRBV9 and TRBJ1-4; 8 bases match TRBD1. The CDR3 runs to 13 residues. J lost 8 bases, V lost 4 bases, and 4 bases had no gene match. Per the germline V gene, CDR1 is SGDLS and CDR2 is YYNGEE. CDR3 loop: CASSSRQGEKLFF. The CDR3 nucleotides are TGTGCCAGCAGCTCCCGACAGGGGGAAAAACTGTTTTTT.

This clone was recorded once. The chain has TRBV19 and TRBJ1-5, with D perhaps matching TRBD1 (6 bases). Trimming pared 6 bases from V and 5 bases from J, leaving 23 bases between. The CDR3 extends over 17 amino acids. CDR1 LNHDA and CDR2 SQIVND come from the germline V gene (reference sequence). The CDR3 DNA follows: TGTGCCAGTAGCACTCCCTCGGGGGCCCACCACGATCAGCCCCAGCATTTT. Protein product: CASSTPSGAHHDQPQHF.

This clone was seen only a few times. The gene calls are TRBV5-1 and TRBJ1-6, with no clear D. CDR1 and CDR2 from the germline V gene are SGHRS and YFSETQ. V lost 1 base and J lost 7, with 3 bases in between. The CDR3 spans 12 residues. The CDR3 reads CASSLTNSPLHF. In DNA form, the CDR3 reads TGCGCCAGCAGCTTGACAAATTCACCCCTCCACTTT.

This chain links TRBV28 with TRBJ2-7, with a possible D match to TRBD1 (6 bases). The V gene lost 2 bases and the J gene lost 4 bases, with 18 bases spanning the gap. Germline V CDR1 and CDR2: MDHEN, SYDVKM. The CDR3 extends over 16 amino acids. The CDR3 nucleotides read TGTGCCAGCAGTTTACCCCCACAGGGAATGACGTACGAGCAGTACTTC. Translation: CASSLPPQGMTYEQYF. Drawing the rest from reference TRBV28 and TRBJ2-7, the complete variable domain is DVKVTQSSRYLVKRTGEKVFLECVQDMDHENMFWYRQDPGLGLRLIYFSYDVKMKEKGDIPEGYSVSREKKERFSLILESASTNQTSMYLCASSLPPQGMTYEQYFGPGTRLTVT.

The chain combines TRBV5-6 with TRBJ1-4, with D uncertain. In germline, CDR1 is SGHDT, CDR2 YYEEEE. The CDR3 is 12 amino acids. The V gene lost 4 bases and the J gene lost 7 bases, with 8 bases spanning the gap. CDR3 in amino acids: CASSPLGEKLFF. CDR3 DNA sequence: TGTGCCAGCAGCCCGTTGGGTGAAAAACTGTTTTTT.

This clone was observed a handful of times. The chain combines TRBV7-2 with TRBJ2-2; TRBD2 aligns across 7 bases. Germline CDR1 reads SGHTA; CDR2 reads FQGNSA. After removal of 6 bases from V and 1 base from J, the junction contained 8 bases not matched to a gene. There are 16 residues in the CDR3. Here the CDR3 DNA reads TGTGCCAGCAGATCGCGTGCGGGGGAGAACACCGGGGAGCTGTTTTTT. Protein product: CASRSRAGENTGELFF.

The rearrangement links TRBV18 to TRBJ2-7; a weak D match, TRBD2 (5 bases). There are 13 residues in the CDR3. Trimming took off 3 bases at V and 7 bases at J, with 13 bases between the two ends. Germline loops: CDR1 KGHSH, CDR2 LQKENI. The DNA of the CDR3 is TGTGCCAGCTCACCCACTGCTTCGGGGGAGCAGTACTTC. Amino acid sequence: CASSPTASGEQYF.

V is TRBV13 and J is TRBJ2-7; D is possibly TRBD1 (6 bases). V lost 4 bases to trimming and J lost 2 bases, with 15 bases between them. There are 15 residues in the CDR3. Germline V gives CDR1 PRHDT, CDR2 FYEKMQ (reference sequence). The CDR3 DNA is TGTGCCAGCAGCTCCCGGACAGAAGGCGCCTACGAGCAGTACTTC. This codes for CASSSRTEGAYEQYF.

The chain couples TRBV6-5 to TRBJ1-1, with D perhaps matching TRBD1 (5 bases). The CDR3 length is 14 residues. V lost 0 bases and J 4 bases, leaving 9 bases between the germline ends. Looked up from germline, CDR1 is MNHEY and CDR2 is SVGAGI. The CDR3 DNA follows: TGTGCCAGCAGTTACTCGCAGGGTGGCACTGAAGCTTTCTTT. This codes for CASSYSQGGTEAFF.

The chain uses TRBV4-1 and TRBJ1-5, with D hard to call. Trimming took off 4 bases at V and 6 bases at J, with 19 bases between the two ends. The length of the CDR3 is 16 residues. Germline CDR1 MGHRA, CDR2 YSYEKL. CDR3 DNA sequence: TGCGCCAGCAGCCTTGGGGATCTCCCCCCCACTCAGCCCCAGCATTTT. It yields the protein CASSLGDLPPTQPQHF.

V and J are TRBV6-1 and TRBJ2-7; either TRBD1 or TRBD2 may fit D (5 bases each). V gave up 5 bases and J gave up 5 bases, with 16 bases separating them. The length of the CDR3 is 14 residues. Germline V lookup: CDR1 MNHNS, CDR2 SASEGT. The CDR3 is CASSSRGLRDEQYF. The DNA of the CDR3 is TGTGCCAGCAGTTCCCGGGGCCTAAGGGACGAGCAGTACTTC.

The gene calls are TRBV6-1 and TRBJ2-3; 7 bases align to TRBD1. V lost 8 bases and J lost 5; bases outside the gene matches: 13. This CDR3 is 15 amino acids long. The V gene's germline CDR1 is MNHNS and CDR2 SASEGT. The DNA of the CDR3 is TGTGCCAGCCGAGACTACCGGGACAGAGGAGATACGCAGTATTTT. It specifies CASRDYRDRGDTQYF.

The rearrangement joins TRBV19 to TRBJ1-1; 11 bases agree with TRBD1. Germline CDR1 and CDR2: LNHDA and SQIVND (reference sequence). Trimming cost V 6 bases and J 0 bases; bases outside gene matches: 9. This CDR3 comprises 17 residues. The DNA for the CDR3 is TGTGCCAGTAGCCTTTCGGACAGGGGGCTCTTGAACACTGAAGCTTTCTTT. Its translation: CASSLSDRGLLNTEAFF. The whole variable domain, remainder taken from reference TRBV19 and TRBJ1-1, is DGGITQSPKYLFRKEGQNVTLSCEQNLNHDAMYWYRQDPGQGLRLIYYSQIVNDFQKGDIAEGYSVSREKKESFPLTVTSAQKNPTAFYLCASSLSDRGLLNTEAFFGQGTRLTVV.

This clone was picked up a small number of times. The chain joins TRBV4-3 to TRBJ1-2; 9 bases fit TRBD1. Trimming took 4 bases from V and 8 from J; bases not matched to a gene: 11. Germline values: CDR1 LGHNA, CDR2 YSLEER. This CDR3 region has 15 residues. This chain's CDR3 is CASSLNRDRALGYTF. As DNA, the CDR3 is TGCGCCAGCAGCCTTAACCGGGACAGGGCGTTGGGCTACACCTTC.

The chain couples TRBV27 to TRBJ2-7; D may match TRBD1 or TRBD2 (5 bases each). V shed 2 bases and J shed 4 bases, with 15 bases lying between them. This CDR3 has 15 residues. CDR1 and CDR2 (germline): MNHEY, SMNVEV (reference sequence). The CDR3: CASSLEGESAYEQYF. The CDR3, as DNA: TGTGCCAGCAGTTTAGAAGGGGAGTCGGCTTACGAGCAGTACTTC.

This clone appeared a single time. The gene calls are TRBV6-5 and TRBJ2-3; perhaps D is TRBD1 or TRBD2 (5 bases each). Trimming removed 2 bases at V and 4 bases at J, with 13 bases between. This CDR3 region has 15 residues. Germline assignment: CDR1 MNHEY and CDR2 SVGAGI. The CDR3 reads CASSYGSLGADTQYF. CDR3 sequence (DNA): TGTGCCAGCAGTTACGGCAGCCTGGGGGCAGATACGCAGTATTTT.

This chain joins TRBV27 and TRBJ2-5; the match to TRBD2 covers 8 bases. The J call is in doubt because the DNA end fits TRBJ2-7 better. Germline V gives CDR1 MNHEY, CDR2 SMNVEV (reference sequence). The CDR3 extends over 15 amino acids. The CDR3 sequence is CASSLGSGGYYEQYF. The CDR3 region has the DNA TGTGCCAGCAGTTTGGGGAGCGGGGGATACTACGAGCAGTACTTC.

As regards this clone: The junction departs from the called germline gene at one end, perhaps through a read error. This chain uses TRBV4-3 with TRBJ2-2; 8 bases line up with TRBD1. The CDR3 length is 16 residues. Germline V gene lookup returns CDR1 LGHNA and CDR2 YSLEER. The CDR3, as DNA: TGCGTCAGCAGCCAAGATCGGACAGGGAAGGCCGGGGAGCTGTTTTTT. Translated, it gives CVSSQDRTGKAGELFF.

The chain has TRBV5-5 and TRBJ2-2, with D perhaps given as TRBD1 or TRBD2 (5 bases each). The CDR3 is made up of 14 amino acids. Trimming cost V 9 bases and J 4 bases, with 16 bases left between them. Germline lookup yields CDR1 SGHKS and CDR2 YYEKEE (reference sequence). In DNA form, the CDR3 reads TGTGCCAAAGATCTGAGGGGAAGCACCGGGGAGCTGTTTTTT. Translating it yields CAKDLRGSTGELFF.

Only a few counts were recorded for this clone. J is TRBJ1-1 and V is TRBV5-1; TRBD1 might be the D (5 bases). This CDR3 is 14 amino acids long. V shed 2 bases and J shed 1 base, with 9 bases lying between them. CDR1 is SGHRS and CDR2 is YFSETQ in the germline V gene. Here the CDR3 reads CASSLGAGNTEAFF. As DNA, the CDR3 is TGCGCCAGCAGCTTAGGGGCAGGGAACACTGAAGCTTTCTTT.

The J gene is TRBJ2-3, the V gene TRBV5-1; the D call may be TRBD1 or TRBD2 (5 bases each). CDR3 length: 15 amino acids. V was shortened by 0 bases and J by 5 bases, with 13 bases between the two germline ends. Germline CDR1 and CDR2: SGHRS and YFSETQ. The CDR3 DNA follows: TGCGCCAGCAGCTTGGTAGGGACCCGCGGAGATACGCAGTATTTT. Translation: CASSLVGTRGDTQYF.

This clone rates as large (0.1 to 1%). The CDR3 nucleotides are TGTGCCAGCAGTTACGTATCGACAGGGCGGGGAGAGCAGTTCTTC. Its protein product is CASSYVSTGRGEQFF. The rearrangement joins TRBV6-5 to TRBJ2-1, with a tentative D call TRBD1 (7 bases). The germline V and J ends were trimmed by 2 bases and 10 bases, with 18 bases remaining between them. CDR3 size: 15 residues. Germline V gene sequence: CDR1 MNHEY, CDR2 SVGAGI.

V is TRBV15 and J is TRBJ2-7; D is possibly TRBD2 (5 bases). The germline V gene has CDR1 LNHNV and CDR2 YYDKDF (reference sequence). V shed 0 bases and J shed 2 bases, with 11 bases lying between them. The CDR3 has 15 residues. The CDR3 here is CATSRDRTATYEQYF. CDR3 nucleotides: TGTGCCACCAGCAGAGATCGGACTGCTACCTACGAGCAGTACTTC.

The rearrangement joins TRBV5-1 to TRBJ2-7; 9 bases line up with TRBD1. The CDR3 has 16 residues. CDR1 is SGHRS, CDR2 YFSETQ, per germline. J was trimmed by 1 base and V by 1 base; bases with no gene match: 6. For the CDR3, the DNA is TGCGCCAGCAGCTTGCCAACCGGGACAGGGTCCTACGAGCAGTACTTC. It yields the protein CASSLPTGTGSYEQYF.

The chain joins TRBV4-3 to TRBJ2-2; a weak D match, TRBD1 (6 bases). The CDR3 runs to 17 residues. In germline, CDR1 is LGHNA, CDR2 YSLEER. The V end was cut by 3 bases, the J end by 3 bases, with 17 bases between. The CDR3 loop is CASSQEDRTAYTGELFF. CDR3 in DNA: TGCGCCAGCAGCCAGGAGGACCGGACAGCCTACACCGGGGAGCTGTTTTTT.

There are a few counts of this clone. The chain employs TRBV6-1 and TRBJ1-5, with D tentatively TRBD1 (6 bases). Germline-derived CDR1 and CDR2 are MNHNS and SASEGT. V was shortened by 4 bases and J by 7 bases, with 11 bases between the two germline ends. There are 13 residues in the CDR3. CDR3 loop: CASSGTVGQPQHF. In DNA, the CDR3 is TGTGCCAGCAGTGGGACAGTCGGCCAGCCCCAGCATTTT.

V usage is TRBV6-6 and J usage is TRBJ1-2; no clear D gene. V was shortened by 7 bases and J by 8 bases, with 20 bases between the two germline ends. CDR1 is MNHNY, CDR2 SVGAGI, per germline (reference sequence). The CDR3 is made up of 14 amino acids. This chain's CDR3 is CASTPSAPDGGYTF. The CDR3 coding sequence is TGTGCCAGCACACCAAGTGCTCCCGATGGGGGCTACACCTTC.

For the CDR3, the DNA is TGTGCCAGCCCGACAGGGGGAGTCCCAAACACCGGGGAGCTGTTTTTT. It yields the protein CASPTGGVPNTGELFF. V is TRBV5-8 and J is TRBJ2-2; 9 bases are shared with TRBD1. This CDR3 comprises 16 residues. The J segment lost 2 bases and the V segment lost 7 bases, leaving 9 bases of the junction unmatched. CDR1 and CDR2 (germline): SGHTS, YDEGEE.

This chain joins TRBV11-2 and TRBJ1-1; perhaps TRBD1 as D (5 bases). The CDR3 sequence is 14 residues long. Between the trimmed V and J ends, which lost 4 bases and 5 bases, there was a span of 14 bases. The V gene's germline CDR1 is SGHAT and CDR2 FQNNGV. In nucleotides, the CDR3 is TGTGCCAGCAGCTCCAGGGAGGGAATAACTGAAGCTTTCTTT. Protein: CASSSREGITEAFF.